This T cell receptor (beta chain) was observed in a study of OX40 agonist ivuxolimab in advanced cancers. General study findings and limits: The expanded peripheral T cells' antigen specificity was not determined. More expanded clones were found, on average, in CD8+ than in CD4+ T cells.

Assay used: immunoSEQ multiplex PCR; TCRdb lists only in-frame clones, some missing. The table shows about 80,000 clones, with around 88% occurring only once. CDR1 MNHNY and CDR2 SVGAGI come from the germline V gene (reference sequence). CDR3 length: 12 residues. On this clone: Its matching antigen is unknown. The junction departs from the called germline gene at one end, perhaps through a read error.

The sequenced sample was CD4+ or CD8+ T cells sorted from blood, obtained in a trial of the OX40 agonist ivuxolimab. The receptor was isolated from an adult with an advanced solid tumor such as melanoma, head and neck, liver or kidney cancer. The chain has TRBV6-6 and TRBJ1-5, with D unclear. CDR3 DNA: TGTGCCAGCAGTTACGGGAGTCAGTCCCAGCATTTT. This codes for CASSYGSQSQHF.